Below, one T cell receptor beta chain is given with its context. Ten or more counts support this clone. Its antigen is still unknown. No base qualities exist here, and no much larger clone lies one base off it. The source of the sample is a study of metastatic and nonmetastatic thyroid tumors (dated by TCRdb to about 2020). About the investigation overall: The researchers compared repertoires between peripheral blood samples and tumor or nodule tissue samples from patients with malignant or benign thyroid disease.

Receptor amplification or capture employed PCR. The instrument given in TCRdb is Illumina HiSeq 4000. High-throughput sequencing was used to profile the TCR beta-chain CDR3 region of each patient. On the study's bioinformatics: CDR3 differences across clinicopathological groups were used to build a classifier for discriminating distant-metastatic papillary thyroid cancer patients. To measure repertoire diversity the researchers used the Shannon index, while the Morisita-Horn index served to gauge how similar the tumor and blood repertoires were. TCRdb reprocessed the public reads (quality trimming at Q25 with fastp, clone calling with MiXCR) and kept in-frame beta chains. These V and J calls are TCRdb output, not the study's own analysis. The sample table lists under 95,000 clones, roughly 8.6% of them with a count of one. Together, the top ten hold around 8.8% of the sample. Findings and caveats that apply to the study as a whole: TCR beta diversity was reported as significantly higher in malignant tumors than in benign nodules, in both blood and tumor samples.

V lost 0 bases and J lost 8 bases; the stretch between them is 16 bases long. The CDR3 runs 15 residues from the cysteine to the phenylalanine. The sequence is cut down to CDR3 DNA, 45 bases in frame from base 1. Looking up the germline V gene yields CDR1 SGHTA and CDR2 FQGTGA. No patient had received any treatment before thyroid surgery. Using T-cell receptor beta sequencing, the researchers looked back retrospectively at clinical samples from patients, gathered between the early 2010s and the late 2010s. The chain is made from TRBV7-3 and TRBJ1-2; 6 matching bases give a weak D call of TRBD1. The sample consisted of blood. The receptor comes from a female donor with papillary thyroid cancer or a benign thyroid nodule (not recorded which). Some clones in this sample may be carry-over from other donors' samples. The CDR3 corresponds to CASSLTGASSWGYTF. The DNA sequence follows: TGTGCCAGCAGCTTAACGGGGGCCTCGTCCTGGGGCTACACCTTC.